This T cell receptor (beta chain) was profiled in a study of cytomegalovirus exposure and HLA in healthy donors. Study observations and caveats: Some TCR beta chains (164 of them) were listed as cytomegalovirus-associated. In vitro checks showed that three CMV-associated chains really do target CMV antigens.

Note on this clone: Its specificity is unknown.

V was shortened by 0 bases and J by 1 base, with 3 bases between the two germline ends. The CDR3 consists of 13 residues. Germline CDR1 is SGHNT and CDR2 is YYREEE (reference sequence). The data were produced by immunoSEQ multiplex PCR, yet TCRdb's version contains in-frame clones alone and is incomplete. The sample has roughly 260,000 clones, 85% to 90% seen once. The sequenced material came from PBMCs. The sequence was collected from a woman in her late teens or twenties in good health and CMV-seronegative. The chain combines TRBV5-4 with TRBJ2-3; no reliable D call. The CDR3 is CASSLGGTDTQYF. The CDR3 DNA is TGTGCCAGCAGCTTGGGAGGCACAGATACGCAGTATTTT.